A selection of T cell receptor beta chains follows, all from one sample in a study of human versus mouse CDR3 diversity and MHC coevolution. Profiling relied on immunoSEQ multiplex PCR, and the TCRdb table lists in-frame clones only, not all of them. The data hold about 77,000 clones, with 85% to 95% observed a single time. Sequencing used naive CD4+ T cells from blood. These receptors all come from a person between 25 and 69 years old in good health. Both conserved end residues are part of each CDR3. The order of the fields is D gene, V gene, J gene, CDR3 length, clone size, CDR3 protein, CDR3 DNA. A D gene is named only where the DNA matches it firmly. Clone size is shown for a subset of rows, as once, few, many or a class of expanded clone.

D gene: -; V gene: TRBV30; J gene: TRBJ1-3; CDR3 length: 14; clone size: once; CDR3 protein: CAWSSRQVGNTIYF; CDR3 DNA: TGTGCCTGGAGCTCCCGACAGGTGGGAAACACCATATATTTT
D gene: -; V gene: TRBV4-3; J gene: TRBJ1-3; CDR3 length: 16; clone size: -; CDR3 protein: CASSQLGGFSGNTIYF; CDR3 DNA: TGCGCCAGCAGCCAACTCGGAGGGTTCTCTGGAAACACCATATATTTT
D gene: -; V gene: TRBV4-1; J gene: TRBJ2-5; CDR3 length: 15; clone size: -; CDR3 protein: CASSQQDRNQETQYF; CDR3 DNA: TGCGCCAGCAGCCAACAAGACAGGAACCAAGAGACCCAGTACTTC
D gene: -; V gene: TRBV7-2; J gene: TRBJ1-1; CDR3 length: 14; clone size: -; CDR3 protein: CASRRTGLNTEAFF; CDR3 DNA: TGTGCCAGCAGACGAACAGGTTTGAACACTGAAGCTTTCTTT
D gene: -; V gene: TRBV28; J gene: TRBJ1-2; CDR3 length: 12; clone size: few; CDR3 protein: CASSLSGYGYTF; CDR3 DNA: TGTGCCAGCAGTTTATCAGGCTATGGCTACACCTTC
D gene: -; V gene: TRBV10-3; J gene: TRBJ2-7; CDR3 length: 13; clone size: -; CDR3 protein: CAIIGGPAEEQYF; CDR3 DNA: TGTGCCATCATCGGGGGGCCCGCCGAAGAGCAGTACTTC
D gene: TRBD1; V gene: TRBV11-2; J gene: TRBJ2-5; CDR3 length: 16; clone size: -; CDR3 protein: CASSLVRDRVGETQYF; CDR3 DNA: TGTGCCAGCAGCTTAGTAAGGGACAGGGTTGGGGAGACCCAGTACTTC
D gene: TRBD2; V gene: TRBV5-4; J gene: TRBJ2-2; CDR3 length: 16; clone size: once; CDR3 protein: CASSLGRGGNTGELFF; CDR3 DNA: TGTGCCAGCAGCTTGGGACGGGGGGGTAATACCGGGGAGCTGTTTTTT
D gene: -; V gene: TRBV12-5; J gene: TRBJ1-1; CDR3 length: 11; clone size: -; CDR3 protein: CASGSDKDAFF; CDR3 DNA: TGTGCTAGTGGTTCGGACAAAGATGCTTTCTTT
D gene: -; V gene: TRBV11-2; J gene: TRBJ1-4; CDR3 length: 15; clone size: -; CDR3 protein: CASSTPGSANEKLFF; CDR3 DNA: TGTGCCAGCAGCACCCCGGGGTCGGCAAATGAAAAACTGTTTTTT
D gene: TRBD1; V gene: TRBV6-5; J gene: TRBJ1-1; CDR3 length: 15; clone size: -; CDR3 protein: CASRTLTGGHTEAFF; CDR3 DNA: TGTGCCAGCAGGACATTGACAGGGGGTCACACTGAAGCTTTCTTT
D gene: -; V gene: TRBV27; J gene: TRBJ1-1; CDR3 length: 14; clone size: -; CDR3 protein: CASSPDRLNTEAFF; CDR3 DNA: TGTGCCAGCAGTCCTGACAGATTGAACACTGAAGCTTTCTTT
D gene: -; V gene: TRBV19; J gene: TRBJ2-3; CDR3 length: 17; clone size: once; CDR3 protein: CASSIELARTSTDTQYF; CDR3 DNA: TGTGCCAGTAGTATAGAACTAGCAAGAACTAGCACAGATACGCAGTATTTT
D gene: TRBD2; V gene: TRBV15; J gene: TRBJ2-5; CDR3 length: 15; clone size: -; CDR3 protein: CATSRDKAGLETQYF; CDR3 DNA: TGTGCCACCAGCAGAGATAAAGCGGGATTGGAGACCCAGTACTTC
D gene: -; V gene: TRBV30; J gene: TRBJ2-2; CDR3 length: 13; clone size: -; CDR3 protein: CAWHREFGGELFF; CDR3 DNA: TGTGCCTGGCATCGGGAGTTCGGCGGGGAGCTGTTTTTT
D gene: -; V gene: TRBV11-2; J gene: TRBJ2-1; CDR3 length: 14; clone size: -; CDR3 protein: CASTLPASPQEQFF; CDR3 DNA: TGTGCCAGCACCCTCCCGGCTAGCCCGCAGGAGCAGTTCTTC
D gene: TRBD2; V gene: TRBV19; J gene: TRBJ2-1; CDR3 length: 19; clone size: -; CDR3 protein: CASSDRLAGGRSSYNGQFF; CDR3 DNA: TGTGCCAGTAGTGACAGACTAGCGGGGGGTCGAAGCTCCTACAATGGGCAGTTCTTC
D gene: TRBD2; V gene: TRBV5-4; J gene: TRBJ2-1; CDR3 length: 15; clone size: once; CDR3 protein: CASSSPGLAGAGRFF; CDR3 DNA: TGTGCCAGCAGCTCTCCGGGACTAGCGGGAGCGGGGCGGTTCTTC
D gene: TRBD1; V gene: TRBV12-5; J gene: TRBJ2-1; CDR3 length: 15; clone size: -; CDR3 protein: CASDRQGGSYNEQFF; CDR3 DNA: TGTGCTAGTGACCGACAGGGTGGTTCCTACAATGAGCAGTTCTTC
D gene: TRBD1; V gene: TRBV19; J gene: TRBJ1-4; CDR3 length: 14; clone size: -; CDR3 protein: CASSRDRVYEKLFF; CDR3 DNA: TGTGCCAGCTCCCGGGACAGGGTATATGAAAAACTGTTTTTT
D gene: -; V gene: TRBV27; J gene: TRBJ1-1; CDR3 length: 15; clone size: -; CDR3 protein: CASSLGAGGNTEAFF; CDR3 DNA: TGTGCCAGCAGTTTAGGTGCGGGAGGGAACACTGAAGCTTTCTTT
D gene: TRBD1; V gene: TRBV18; J gene: TRBJ2-2; CDR3 length: 19; clone size: -; CDR3 protein: CASSQFLVRDRRNTGELFF; CDR3 DNA: TGTGCCAGCTCACAATTCCTTGTACGGGACAGGCGAAACACCGGGGAGCTGTTTTTT
D gene: -; V gene: TRBV18; J gene: TRBJ1-1; CDR3 length: 12; clone size: -; CDR3 protein: CASSPKTGLAFF; CDR3 DNA: TGTGCCAGCTCACCTAAAACAGGGCTAGCTTTCTTT
D gene: TRBD1; V gene: TRBV30; J gene: TRBJ1-6; CDR3 length: 14; clone size: once; CDR3 protein: CAWSEVTGNSPLHF; CDR3 DNA: TGTGCCTGGAGTGAGGTGACAGGGAATTCACCCCTCCACTTT
D gene: TRBD1; V gene: TRBV30; J gene: TRBJ1-2; CDR3 length: 12; clone size: -; CDR3 protein: CAFKGQAYGYTF; CDR3 DNA: TGTGCCTTCAAAGGACAGGCCTATGGCTACACCTTC
D gene: TRBD1; V gene: TRBV28; J gene: TRBJ1-5; CDR3 length: 18; clone size: -; CDR3 protein: CASRRVQQGQGSNQPQHF; CDR3 DNA: TGTGCCAGCAGACGCGTTCAACAGGGACAGGGGAGCAATCAGCCCCAGCATTTT